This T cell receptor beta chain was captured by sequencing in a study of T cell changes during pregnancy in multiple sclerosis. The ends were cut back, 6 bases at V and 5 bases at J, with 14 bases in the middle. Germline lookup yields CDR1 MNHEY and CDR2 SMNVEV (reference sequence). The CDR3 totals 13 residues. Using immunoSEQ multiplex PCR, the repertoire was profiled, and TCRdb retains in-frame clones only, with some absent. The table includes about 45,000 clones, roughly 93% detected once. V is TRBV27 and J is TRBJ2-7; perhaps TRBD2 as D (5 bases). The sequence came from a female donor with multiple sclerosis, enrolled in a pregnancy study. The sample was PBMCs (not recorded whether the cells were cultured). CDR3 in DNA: TGTGCCAGCAGCCTCACTAGGCCCCACGAGCAGTACTTC. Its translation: CASSLTRPHEQYF.